These T cell receptor beta chains were read from a single sample in a study of blood T cell repertoires in COVID-19. Only in-frame clones appear in the TCRdb table, and some are missing; sequencing was by immunoSEQ multiplex PCR. Of more than 300,000 clones in the sample, around 86% were seen once. Sequenced material: peripheral blood. The receptors stem from a woman between 50 and 59 years old with COVID-19, enrolled during active disease. The CDR3 runs from the conserved cysteine through the conserved F or W.

J gene: TRBJ2-4; V gene: TRBV15; CDR3 protein: CATSSPSLLAGANIQYF
J gene: TRBJ2-2; V gene: TRBV19; CDR3 protein: CASSARGSSGELFF
J gene: TRBJ1-6; V gene: TRBV5-1; CDR3 protein: CASSLSGTGNNSPLHF
J gene: TRBJ2-3; V gene: TRBV11-3; CDR3 protein: CASSLHSGQGSPDTQYF
J gene: TRBJ2-1; V gene: TRBV7-3; CDR3 protein: CASSLTFGQRNEQFF
J gene: TRBJ2-7; V gene: TRBV2; CDR3 protein: CASLGLARPYEQYF
J gene: TRBJ1-2; V gene: TRBV6-1; CDR3 protein: CASSEVPRNGYGYTF
J gene: TRBJ2-1; V gene: TRBV24-1; CDR3 protein: CATSDPPGDEQFF
J gene: TRBJ2-1; V gene: TRBV6-5; CDR3 protein: CASSRSGRAYNEQFF
J gene: TRBJ1-4; V gene: TRBV19; CDR3 protein: CASSIMGANEKLFF
J gene: TRBJ2-7; V gene: TRBV19; CDR3 protein: CASQKAGGTDSYEQYF
J gene: TRBJ1-6; V gene: TRBV3-1/TRBV3-2; CDR3 protein: CATGRKGTYNSPLHF
J gene: TRBJ2-3; V gene: TRBV6-5; CDR3 protein: CASSYSGGQTDTQYF
J gene: TRBJ2-1; V gene: TRBV19; CDR3 protein: CATATSGYNEQFF
J gene: TRBJ1-4; V gene: TRBV2; CDR3 protein: CASRDKGRDNEKLFF
J gene: TRBJ2-3; V gene: TRBV5-1; CDR3 protein: CASSLAGVGTDTQYF
J gene: TRBJ2-6; V gene: TRBV7-2; CDR3 protein: CASSPRGQARPGANVLTF
J gene: TRBJ1-1; V gene: TRBV7-9; CDR3 protein: CASSLGQGSYTEAFF
J gene: TRBJ2-1; V gene: TRBV5-1; CDR3 protein: CASSLTSGRERNEQFF
J gene: TRBJ2-4; V gene: TRBV24-1; CDR3 protein: CATGLAGEPPF
J gene: TRBJ2-1; V gene: TRBV14; CDR3 protein: CASSHLGGGGPYNEQFF
J gene: TRBJ1-2; V gene: TRBV6-2/TRBV6-3; CDR3 protein: CASSYDRTGGANYGYTF
J gene: TRBJ2-1; V gene: TRBV27; CDR3 protein: CASNLGQGPGEQFF
J gene: TRBJ2-5; V gene: TRBV20-1; CDR3 protein: CSAARGETQYF
J gene: TRBJ2-7; V gene: TRBV6-5; CDR3 protein: CASSYTPGGEQYF
J gene: TRBJ1-5; V gene: TRBV3-1/TRBV3-2; CDR3 protein: CASSQDRGHNQPQHF